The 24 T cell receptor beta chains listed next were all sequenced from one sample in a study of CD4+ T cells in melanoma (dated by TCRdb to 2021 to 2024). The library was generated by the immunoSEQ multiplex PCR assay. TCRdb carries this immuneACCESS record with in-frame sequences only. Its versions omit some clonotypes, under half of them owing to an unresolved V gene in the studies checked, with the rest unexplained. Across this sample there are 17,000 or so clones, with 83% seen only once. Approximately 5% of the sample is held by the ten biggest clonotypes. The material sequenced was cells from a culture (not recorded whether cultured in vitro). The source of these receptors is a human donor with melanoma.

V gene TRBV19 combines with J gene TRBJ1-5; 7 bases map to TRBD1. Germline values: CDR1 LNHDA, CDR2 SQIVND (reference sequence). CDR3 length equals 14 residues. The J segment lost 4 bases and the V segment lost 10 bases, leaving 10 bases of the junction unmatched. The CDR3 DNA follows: TGTGCCACCCAAGACAGGGTCCGGAATCAGCCCCAGCATTTT. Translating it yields CATQDRVRNQPQHF.

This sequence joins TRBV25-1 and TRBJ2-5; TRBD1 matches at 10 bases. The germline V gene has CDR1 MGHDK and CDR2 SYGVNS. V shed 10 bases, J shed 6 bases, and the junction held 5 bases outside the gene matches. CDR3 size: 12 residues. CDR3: CATWTGGKTQYF. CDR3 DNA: TGTGCCACCTGGACAGGGGGGAAGACCCAGTACTTC.

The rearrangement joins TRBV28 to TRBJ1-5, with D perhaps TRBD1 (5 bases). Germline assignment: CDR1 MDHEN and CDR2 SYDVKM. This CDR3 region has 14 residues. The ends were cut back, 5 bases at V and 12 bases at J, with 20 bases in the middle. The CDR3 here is CASSPPQPNGGQHF. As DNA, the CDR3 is TGTGCCAGCAGTCCCCCCCAGCCCAACGGGGGCCAGCATTTT.

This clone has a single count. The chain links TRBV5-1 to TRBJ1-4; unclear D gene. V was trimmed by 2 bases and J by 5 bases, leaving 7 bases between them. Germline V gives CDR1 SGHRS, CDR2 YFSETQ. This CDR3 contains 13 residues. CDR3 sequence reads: CASSLPTNEKLFF. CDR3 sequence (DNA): TGCGCCAGCAGCTTACCCACCAATGAAAAACTGTTTTTT.

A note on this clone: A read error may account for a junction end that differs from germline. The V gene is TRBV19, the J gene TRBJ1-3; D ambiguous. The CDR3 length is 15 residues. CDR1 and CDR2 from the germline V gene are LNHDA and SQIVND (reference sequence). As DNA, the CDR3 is TGTGCCAGTAGTATAGTAGCCGGCTCTCGAAACACCATATATTTT. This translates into CASSIVAGSRNTIYF.

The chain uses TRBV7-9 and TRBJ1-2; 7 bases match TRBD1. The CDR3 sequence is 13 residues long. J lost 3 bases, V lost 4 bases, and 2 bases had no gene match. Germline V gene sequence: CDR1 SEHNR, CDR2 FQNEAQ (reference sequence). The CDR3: CASSSQGDYGYTF. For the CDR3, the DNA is TGTGCCAGCAGCTCGCAGGGGGACTATGGCTACACCTTC.

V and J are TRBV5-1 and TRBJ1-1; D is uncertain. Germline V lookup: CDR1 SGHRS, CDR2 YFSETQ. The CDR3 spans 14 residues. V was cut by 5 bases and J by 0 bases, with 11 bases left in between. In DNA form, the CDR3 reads TGCGCCAGCAGTCTCACGCCGATGAACACTGAAGCTTTCTTT. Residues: CASSLTPMNTEAFF.

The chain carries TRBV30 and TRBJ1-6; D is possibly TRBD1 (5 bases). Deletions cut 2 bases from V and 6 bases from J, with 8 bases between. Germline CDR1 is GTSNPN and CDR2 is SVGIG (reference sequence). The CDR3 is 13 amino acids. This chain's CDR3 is CAWSLGGNSPLHF. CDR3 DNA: TGTGCCTGGAGTCTCGGGGGTAATTCACCCCTCCACTTT.

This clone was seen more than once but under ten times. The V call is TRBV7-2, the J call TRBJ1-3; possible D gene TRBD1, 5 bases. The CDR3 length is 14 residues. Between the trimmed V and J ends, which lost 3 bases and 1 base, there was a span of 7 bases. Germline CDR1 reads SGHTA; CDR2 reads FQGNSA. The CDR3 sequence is CASSLGGSGNTIYF. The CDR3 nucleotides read TGTGCCAGCAGCTTGGGGGGTTCTGGAAACACCATATATTTT.

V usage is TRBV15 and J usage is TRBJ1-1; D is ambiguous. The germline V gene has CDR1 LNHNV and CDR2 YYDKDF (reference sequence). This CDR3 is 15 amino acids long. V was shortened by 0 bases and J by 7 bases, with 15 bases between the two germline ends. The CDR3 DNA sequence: TGTGCCACCAGCAGAGACAGGACGAGCCAGGTTGAAGCTTTCTTT. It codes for CATSRDRTSQVEAFF.

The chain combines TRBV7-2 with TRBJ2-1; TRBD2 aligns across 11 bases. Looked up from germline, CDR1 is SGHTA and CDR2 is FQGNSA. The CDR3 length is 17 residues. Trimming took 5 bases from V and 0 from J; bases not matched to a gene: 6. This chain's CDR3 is CASSALAGGISYNEQFF. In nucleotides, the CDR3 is TGTGCCAGCAGCGCGCTAGCGGGGGGTATCTCCTACAATGAGCAGTTCTTC. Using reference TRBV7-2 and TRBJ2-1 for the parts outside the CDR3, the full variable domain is GAGVSQSPSNKVTEKGKDVELRCDPISGHTALYWYRQSLGQGLEFLIYFQGNSAPDKSGLPSDRFSAERTGGSVSTLTIQRTQQEDSAVYLCASSALAGGISYNEQFFGPGTRLTVL.

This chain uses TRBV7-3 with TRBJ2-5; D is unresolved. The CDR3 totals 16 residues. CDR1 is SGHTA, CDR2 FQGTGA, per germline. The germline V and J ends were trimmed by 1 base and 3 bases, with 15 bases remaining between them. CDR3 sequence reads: CASSLRGLPGEETQYF. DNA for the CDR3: TGTGCCAGCAGCTTAAGAGGCTTGCCAGGCGAAGAGACCCAGTACTTC.

The CDR3 DNA follows: TGTGCCAGCAGCACGAACAGGGGCTCTGGAAACACCATATATTTT. It translates to CASSTNRGSGNTIYF. The V call is TRBV7-6, the J call TRBJ1-3; 7 bases fit TRBD1. Germline assignment: CDR1 SGHVS and CDR2 FNYEAQ. Trimming at V came to 5 bases and at J to 0 bases, leaving 4 bases not matched to a gene. The CDR3 length is 15 residues.

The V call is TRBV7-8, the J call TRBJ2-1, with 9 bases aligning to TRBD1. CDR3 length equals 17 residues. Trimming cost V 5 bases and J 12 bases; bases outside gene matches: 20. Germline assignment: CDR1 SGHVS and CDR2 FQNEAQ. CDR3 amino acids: CASSLGQGGLMGMWQFF. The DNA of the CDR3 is TGTGCCAGCAGCCTGGGACAGGGAGGTTTGATGGGTATGTGGCAGTTCTTC.

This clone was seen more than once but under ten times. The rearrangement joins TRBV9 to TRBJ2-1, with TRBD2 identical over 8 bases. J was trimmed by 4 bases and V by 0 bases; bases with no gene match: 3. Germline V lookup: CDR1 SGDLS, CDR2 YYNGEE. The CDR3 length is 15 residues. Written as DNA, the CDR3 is TGTGCCAGCAGCGTAGATAGCGGGACTTACAATGAGCAGTTCTTC. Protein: CASSVDSGTYNEQFF. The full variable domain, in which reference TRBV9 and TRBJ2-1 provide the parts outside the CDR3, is DSGVTQTPKHLITATGQRVTLRCSPRSGDLSVYWYQQSLDQGLQFLIQYYNGEERAKGNILERFSAQQFPDLHSELNLSSLELGDSALYFCASSVDSGTYNEQFFGPGTRLTVL.

This CDR3 reads CASTPGGVGEKLFF. The CDR3 nucleotides read TGTGCCAGCACCCCGGGGGGCGTCGGTGAAAAACTGTTTTTT. The chain employs TRBV7-9 and TRBJ1-4; D is perhaps TRBD1 (6 bases). The CDR3 runs to 14 residues. Germline values: CDR1 SEHNR, CDR2 FQNEAQ (reference sequence). V lost 7 bases and J 7 bases, leaving 16 bases between the germline ends. The variable domain in full, completed from reference TRBV7-9 and TRBJ1-4, reads DTGVSQNPRHKITKRGQNVTFRCDPISEHNRLYWYRQTLGQGPEFLTYFQNEAQLEKSRLLSDRFSAERPKGSFSTLEIQRTEQGDSAMYLCASTPGGVGEKLFFGSGTQLSVL.

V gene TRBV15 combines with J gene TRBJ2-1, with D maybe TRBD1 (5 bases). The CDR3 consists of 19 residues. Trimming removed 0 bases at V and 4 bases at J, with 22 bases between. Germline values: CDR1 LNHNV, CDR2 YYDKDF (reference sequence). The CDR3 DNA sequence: TGTGCCACCAGCAGAGACTCCTCAAATGGGGCCCAACGATACAATGAGCAGTTCTTC. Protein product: CATSRDSSNGAQRYNEQFF.

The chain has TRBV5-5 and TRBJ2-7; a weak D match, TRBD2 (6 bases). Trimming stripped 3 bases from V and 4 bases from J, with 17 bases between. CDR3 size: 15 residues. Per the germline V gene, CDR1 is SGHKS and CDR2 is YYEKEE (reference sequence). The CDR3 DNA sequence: TGTGCCAGCAGCTCCAGTCCCCAGGGACTTTACGAGCAGTACTTC. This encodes CASSSSPQGLYEQYF. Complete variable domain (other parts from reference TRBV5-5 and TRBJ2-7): DAGVTQSPTHLIKTRGQQVTLRCSPISGHKSVSWYQQVLGQGPQFIFQYYEKEERGRGNFPDRFSARQFPNYSSELNVNALLLGDSALYLCASSSSPQGLYEQYFGPGTRLTVT.

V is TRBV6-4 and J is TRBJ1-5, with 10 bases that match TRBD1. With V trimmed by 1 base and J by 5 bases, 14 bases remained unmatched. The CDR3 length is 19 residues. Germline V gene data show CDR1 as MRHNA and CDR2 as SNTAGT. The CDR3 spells CASSDYPGQGKTVHQPQHF. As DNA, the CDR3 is TGTGCCAGCAGTGACTACCCGGGACAGGGGAAAACGGTCCATCAGCCCCAGCATTTT.

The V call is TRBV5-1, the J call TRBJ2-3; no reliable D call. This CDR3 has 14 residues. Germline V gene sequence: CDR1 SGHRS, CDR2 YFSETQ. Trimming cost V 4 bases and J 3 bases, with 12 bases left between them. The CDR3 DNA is TGCGCCAGCAGCCCCCTGCTACGGACAGATACGCAGTATTTT. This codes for CASSPLLRTDTQYF.

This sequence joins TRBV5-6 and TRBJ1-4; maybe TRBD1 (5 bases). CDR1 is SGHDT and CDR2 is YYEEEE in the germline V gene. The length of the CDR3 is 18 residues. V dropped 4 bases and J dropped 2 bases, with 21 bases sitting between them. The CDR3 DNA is TGTGCCAGCAGCCGGTATGGGGCCGCTTCGGCGACTAATGAAAAACTGTTTTTT. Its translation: CASSRYGAASATNEKLFF.

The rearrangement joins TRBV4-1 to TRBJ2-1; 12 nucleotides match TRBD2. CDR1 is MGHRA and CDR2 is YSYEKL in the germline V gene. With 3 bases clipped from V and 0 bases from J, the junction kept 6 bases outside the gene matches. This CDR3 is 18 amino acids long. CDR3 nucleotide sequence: TGCGCCAGCAGCCAGGCCGGACTAGCGGGGAGCTCCTACAATGAGCAGTTCTTC. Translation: CASSQAGLAGSSYNEQFF.

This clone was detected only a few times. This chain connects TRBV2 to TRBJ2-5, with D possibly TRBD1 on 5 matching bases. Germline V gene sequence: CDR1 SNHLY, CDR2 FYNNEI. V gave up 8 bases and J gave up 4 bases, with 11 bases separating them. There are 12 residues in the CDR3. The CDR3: CASSGMGETQYF. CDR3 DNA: TGTGCCAGCTCAGGGATGGGAGAGACCCAGTACTTC. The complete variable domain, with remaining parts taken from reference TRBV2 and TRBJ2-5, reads EPEVTQTPSHQVTQMGQEVILRCVPISNHLYFYWYRQILGQKVEFLVSFYNNEISEKSEIFDDQFSVERPDGSNFTLKIRSTKLEDSAMYFCASSGMGETQYFGPGTRLLVL.

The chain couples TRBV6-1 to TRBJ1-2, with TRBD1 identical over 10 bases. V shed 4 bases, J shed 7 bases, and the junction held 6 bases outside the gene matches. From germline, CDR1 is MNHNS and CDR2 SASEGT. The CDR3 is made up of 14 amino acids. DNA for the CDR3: TGTGCCAGCAGTGCAGACCGGGACAGGGGTGGCTACACCTTC. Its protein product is CASSADRDRGGYTF.